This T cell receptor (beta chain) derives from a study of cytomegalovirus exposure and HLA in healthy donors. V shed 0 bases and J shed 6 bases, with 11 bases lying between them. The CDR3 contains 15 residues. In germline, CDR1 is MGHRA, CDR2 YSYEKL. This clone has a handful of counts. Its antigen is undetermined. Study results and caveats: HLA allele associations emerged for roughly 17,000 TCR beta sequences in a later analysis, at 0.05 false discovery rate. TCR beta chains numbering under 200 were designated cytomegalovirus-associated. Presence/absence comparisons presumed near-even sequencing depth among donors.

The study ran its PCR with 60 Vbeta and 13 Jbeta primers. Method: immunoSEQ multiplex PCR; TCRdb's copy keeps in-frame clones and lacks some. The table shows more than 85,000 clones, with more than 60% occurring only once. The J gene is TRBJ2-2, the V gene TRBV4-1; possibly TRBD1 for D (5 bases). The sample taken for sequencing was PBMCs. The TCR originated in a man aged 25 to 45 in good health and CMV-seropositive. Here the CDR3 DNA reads TGCGCCAGCAGCCAAGATCTGGGGCAGGCCGGGGAGCTGTTTTTT. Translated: CASSQDLGQAGELFF.